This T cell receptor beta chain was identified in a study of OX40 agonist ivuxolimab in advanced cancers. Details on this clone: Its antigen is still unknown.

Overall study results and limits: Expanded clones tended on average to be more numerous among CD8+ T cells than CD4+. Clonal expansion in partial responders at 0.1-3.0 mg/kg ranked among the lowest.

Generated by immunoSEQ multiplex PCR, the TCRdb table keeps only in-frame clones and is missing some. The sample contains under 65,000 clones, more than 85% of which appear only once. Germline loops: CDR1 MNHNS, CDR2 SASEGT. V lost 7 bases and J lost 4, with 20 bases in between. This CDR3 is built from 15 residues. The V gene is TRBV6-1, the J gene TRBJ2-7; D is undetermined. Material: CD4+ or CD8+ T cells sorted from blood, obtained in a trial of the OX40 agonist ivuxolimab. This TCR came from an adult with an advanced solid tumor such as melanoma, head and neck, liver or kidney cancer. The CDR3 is CASKMTPEEIYEQYF. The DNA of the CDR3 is TGTGCCAGCAAAATGACCCCGGAAGAAATTTACGAGCAGTACTTC.